Detailed here is one TCR beta chain. The germline V gene encodes CDR1 LNHNV and CDR2 YYDKDF (reference sequence). V lost 0 bases and J lost 4, with 13 bases in between. The CDR3 loop spans 15 amino acids. The data were obtained in a study of T cell changes during pregnancy in multiple sclerosis. Using immunoSEQ multiplex PCR, the repertoire was profiled, and TCRdb retains in-frame clones only, with some absent. The sample has under 35,000 clones, roughly 89% seen once. The receptor was derived from a female donor with multiple sclerosis, enrolled in a pregnancy study. The input for sequencing was CD8+ T cells from peripheral blood mononuclear cells, taken before pregnancy. V and J are TRBV15 and TRBJ2-7, with a tentative D call TRBD1 (6 bases). The CDR3 reads CATSRERTDLYEQYF. Here the CDR3 DNA reads TGTGCCACCAGCAGAGAGAGGACAGACCTTTACGAGCAGTACTTC.